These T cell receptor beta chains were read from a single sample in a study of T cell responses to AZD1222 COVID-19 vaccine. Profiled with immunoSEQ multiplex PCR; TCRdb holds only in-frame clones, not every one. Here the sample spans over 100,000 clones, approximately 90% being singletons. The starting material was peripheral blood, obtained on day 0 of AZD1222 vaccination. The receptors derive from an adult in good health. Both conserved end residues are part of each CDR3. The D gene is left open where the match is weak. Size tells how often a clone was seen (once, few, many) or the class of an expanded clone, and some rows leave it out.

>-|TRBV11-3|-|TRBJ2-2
TGTGCCAGCAGCCAGGGTAGGGGGAGGTCGAACACCGGGGAGCTGTTTTTT
CASSQGRGRSNTGELFF
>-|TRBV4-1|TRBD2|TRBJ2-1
TGCGCCAGCAGCCATCCGGGACTAGGCCCCGATGAGCAGTTCTTC
CASSHPGLGPDEQFF
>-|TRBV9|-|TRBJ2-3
TGTGCCAGCAGCGTAGAAGTCACAGATACGCAGTATTTT
CASSVEVTDTQYF
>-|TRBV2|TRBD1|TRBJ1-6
TGTGCCAGCAGAGAACAGGGGGCGGGGTGGTCACCCCTCCACTTT
CASREQGAGWSPLHF
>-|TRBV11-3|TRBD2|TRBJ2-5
TGTGCCAGCAGCTTAGGAGGAGCTAGCGGGAGGGAGACCCAGTACTTC
CASSLGGASGRETQYF
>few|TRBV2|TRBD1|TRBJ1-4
TGTGCCAGCAGTTACTACAGGGGCGATAATGAAAAACTGTTTTTT
CASSYYRGDNEKLFF
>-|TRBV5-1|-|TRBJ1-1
TGCGCCAGCAGCTTTGGGCCAGGGGCCACTGAAGCTTTCTTT
CASSFGPGATEAFF
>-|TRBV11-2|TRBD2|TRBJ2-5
TGTGCCAGCAGCCCTCTAGCGGGGGGAGAGACCCAGTACTTC
CASSPLAGGETQYF
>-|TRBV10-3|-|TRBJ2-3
TGTGCCACCTTGCTAGGGGATACGCAGTATTTT
CATLLGDTQYF
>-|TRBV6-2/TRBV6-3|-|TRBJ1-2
TGTGCCAGCAGCTTCAACGCGGGCCCCTATGGCTACACCTTC
CASSFNAGPYGYTF
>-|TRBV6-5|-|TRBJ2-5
TGTGCCAGCAGTTACGTAGGCAGCCAAGAGACCCAGTACTTC
CASSYVGSQETQYF
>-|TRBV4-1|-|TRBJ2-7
TGCGCCAGCAGCCGCGCCCCCGGGGAATCCTACGAGCAGTACTTC
CASSRAPGESYEQYF
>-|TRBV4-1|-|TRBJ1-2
TGCGCCAGCAGCCAAGTTGGATCCATGGAGAGGATCTATGGCTACACCTTC
CASSQVGSMERIYGYTF
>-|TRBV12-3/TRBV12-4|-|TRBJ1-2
TGTGCCAGCAGTTCACTTGGGGAAGGCTACACCTTC
CASSSLGEGYTF
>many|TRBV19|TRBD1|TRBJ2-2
TGTGCTTCTTTGCGGGACAGGGCTGCAACCGGGGAGCTGTTTTTT
CASLRDRAATGELFF
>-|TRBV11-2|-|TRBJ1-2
TGTGCCAGCAGCTTAGATCTCCTCGGGAGAGCTGGCTACACCTTT
CASSLDLLGRAGYTF
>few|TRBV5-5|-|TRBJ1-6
TGTGCCAGCAGCTTGCAGGCAGGGGCTCTTAATAATTCACCCCTCCACTTT
CASSLQAGALNNSPLHF
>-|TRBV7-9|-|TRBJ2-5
TGTGCCAGCAGCTTAGGAGGGCAGGCGGGGACCCAGTACTTC
CASSLGGQAGTQYF
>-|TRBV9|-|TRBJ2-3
TGTGCCAGCAGCGTCGTGGAGTCAGATACGCAGTATTTT
CASSVVESDTQYF
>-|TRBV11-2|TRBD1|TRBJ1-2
TGTGCCAGCAGCCCCCTGGGACAGGGGGAATTCTATGGCTACACCTTC
CASSPLGQGEFYGYTF
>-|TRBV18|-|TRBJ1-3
TGTGCCAGCTCACTAAGCTCGGGCACAGGGCCTGGAAACACCATATATTTT
CASSLSSGTGPGNTIYF
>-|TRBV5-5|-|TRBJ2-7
TGTGCCAGCAGCTTCAGACACTCCTACGAGCAGTACTTC
CASSFRHSYEQYF